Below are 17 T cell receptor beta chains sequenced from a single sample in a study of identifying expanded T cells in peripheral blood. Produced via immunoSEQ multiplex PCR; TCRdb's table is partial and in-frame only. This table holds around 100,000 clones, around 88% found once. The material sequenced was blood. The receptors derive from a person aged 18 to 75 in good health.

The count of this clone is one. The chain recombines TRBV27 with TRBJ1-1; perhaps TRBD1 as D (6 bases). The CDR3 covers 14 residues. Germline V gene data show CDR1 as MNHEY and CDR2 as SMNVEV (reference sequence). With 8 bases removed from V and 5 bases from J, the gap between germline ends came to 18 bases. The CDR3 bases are TGTGCCAGCGGGGGGAGGGGGGCGAGGACTGAAGCTTTCTTT. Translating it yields CASGGRGARTEAFF.

CDR3 bases: TGTGCCAGCAGTGGACAGGCGTCGATCGACCGGATTGGAAACACCATATATTTT. This gives the protein CASSGQASIDRIGNTIYF. This chain connects TRBV6-1 to TRBJ1-3; TRBD1 might be the D (6 bases). V dropped 4 bases and J dropped 3 bases, with 22 bases sitting between them. This CDR3 has 18 residues. Germline CDR1 MNHNS, CDR2 SASEGT.

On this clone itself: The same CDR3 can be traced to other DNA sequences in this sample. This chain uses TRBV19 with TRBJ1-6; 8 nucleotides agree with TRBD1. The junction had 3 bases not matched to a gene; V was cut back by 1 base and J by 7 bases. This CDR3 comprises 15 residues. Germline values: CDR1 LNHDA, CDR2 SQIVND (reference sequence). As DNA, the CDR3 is TGTGCCAGTAGTATAGGGACAGGGAGAAATTCACCCCTCCACTTT. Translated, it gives CASSIGTGRNSPLHF.

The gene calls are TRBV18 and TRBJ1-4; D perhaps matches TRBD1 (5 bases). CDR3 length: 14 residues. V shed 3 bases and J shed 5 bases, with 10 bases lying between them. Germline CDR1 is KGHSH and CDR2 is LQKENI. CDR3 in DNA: TGTGCCAGCTCACCGGGATGGGGGAATGAAAAACTGTTTTTT. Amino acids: CASSPGWGNEKLFF.

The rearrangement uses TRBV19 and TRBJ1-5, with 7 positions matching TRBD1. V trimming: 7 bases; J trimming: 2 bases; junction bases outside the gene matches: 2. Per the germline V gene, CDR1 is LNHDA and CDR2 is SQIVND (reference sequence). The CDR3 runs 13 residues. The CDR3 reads CASMGTGNQPQHF. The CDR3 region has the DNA TGTGCCAGTATGGGGACAGGCAATCAGCCCCAGCATTTT.

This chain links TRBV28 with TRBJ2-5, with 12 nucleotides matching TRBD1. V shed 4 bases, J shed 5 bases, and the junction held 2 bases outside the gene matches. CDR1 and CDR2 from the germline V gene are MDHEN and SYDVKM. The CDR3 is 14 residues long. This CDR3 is CASSSGQGAETQYF. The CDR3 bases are TGTGCCAGCAGTTCGGGACAGGGGGCTGAGACCCAGTACTTC.

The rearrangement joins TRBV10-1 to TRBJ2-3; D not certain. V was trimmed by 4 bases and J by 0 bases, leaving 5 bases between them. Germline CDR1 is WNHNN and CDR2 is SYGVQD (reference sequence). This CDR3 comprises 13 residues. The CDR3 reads CASSVLSTDTQYF. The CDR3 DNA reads TGCGCCAGCAGTGTTCTGAGCACAGATACGCAGTATTTT.

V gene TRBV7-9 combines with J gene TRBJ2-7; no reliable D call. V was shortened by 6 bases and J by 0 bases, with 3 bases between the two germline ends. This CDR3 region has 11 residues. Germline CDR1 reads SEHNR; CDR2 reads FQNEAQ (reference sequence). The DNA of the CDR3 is TGTGCCAGCAGTCTCTCCTACGAGCAGTACTTC. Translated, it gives CASSLSYEQYF.

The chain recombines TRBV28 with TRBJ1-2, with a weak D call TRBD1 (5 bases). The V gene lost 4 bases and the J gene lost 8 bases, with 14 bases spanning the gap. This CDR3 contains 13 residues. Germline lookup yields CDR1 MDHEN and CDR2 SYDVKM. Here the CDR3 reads CASSYTGTEGYTF. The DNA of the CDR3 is TGTGCCAGCAGTTATACCGGGACGGAGGGCTACACCTTC.

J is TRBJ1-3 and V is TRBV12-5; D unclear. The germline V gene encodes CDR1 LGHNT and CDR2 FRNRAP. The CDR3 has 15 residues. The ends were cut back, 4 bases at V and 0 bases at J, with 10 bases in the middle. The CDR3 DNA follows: TGTGCTAGTGGTTCTGACGGAGGCTCTGGAAACACCATATATTTT. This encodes CASGSDGGSGNTIYF.

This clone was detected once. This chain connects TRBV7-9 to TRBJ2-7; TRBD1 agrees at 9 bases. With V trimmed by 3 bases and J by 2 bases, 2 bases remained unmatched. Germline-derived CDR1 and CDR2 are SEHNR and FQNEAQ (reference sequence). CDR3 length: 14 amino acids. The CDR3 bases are TGTGCCAGCAGCTTCGACAGGGGGACCTACGAGCAGTACTTC. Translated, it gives CASSFDRGTYEQYF.

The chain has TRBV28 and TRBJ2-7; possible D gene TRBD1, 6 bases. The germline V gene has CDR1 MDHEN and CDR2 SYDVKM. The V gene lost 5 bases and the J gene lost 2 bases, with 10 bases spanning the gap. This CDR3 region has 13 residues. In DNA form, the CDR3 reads TGTGCCAGCAGTGCCACAGGGCCCTACGAGCAGTACTTC. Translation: CASSATGPYEQYF.

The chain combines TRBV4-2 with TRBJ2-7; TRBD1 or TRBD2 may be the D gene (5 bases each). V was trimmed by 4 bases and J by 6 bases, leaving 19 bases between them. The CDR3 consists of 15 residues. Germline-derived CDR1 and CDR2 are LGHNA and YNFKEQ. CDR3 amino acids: CASSLVQEGLGEQYF. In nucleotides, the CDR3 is TGTGCCAGCAGCCTCGTGCAAGAGGGGCTGGGCGAGCAGTACTTC.

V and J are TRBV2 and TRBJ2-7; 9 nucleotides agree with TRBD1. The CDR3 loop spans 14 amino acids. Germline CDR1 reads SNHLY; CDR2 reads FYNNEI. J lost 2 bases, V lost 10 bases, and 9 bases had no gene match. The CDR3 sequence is CAIIRGTGTYEQYF. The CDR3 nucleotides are TGTGCCATTATACGGGGGACAGGGACCTACGAGCAGTACTTC.

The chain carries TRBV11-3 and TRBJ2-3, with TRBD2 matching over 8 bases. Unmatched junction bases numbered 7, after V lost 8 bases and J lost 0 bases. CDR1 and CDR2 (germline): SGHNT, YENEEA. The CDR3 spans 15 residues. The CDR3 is CASSRGGQSTDTQYF. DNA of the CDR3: TGTGCCAGCTCCCGGGGGGGGCAGAGCACAGATACGCAGTATTTT.

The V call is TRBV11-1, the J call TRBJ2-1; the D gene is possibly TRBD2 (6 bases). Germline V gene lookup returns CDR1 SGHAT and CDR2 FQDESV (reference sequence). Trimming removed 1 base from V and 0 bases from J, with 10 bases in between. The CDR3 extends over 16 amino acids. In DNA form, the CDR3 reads TGTGCCAGCAGCTTAGATGCGACTAGCTCCTACAATGAGCAGTTCTTC. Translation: CASSLDATSSYNEQFF.

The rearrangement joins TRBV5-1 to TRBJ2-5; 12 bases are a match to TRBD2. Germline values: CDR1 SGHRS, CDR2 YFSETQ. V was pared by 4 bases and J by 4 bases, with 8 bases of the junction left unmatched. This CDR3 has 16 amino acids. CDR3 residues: CASSRFLAGGPETQYF. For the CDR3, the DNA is TGCGCCAGCAGCCGATTCCTAGCGGGGGGGCCAGAGACCCAGTACTTC.